This TCR beta chain was found in a study of Ad26.COV2.S vaccination and SARS-CoV-2 variants. Clones were sequenced by immunoSEQ multiplex PCR, and TCRdb holds only the in-frame ones, with some missing. Of around 310,000 clones detected, roughly nine tenths appear once; the ten largest clones hold around 5.5%. Germline CDR1 reads GTSNPN; CDR2 reads SVGIG (reference sequence). This CDR3 spans 13 amino acids. The V and J ends lost 4 bases and 13 bases respectively, with 22 bases between them. Treatment in this sample: some 20 received Ad26.COV2.S at low or high dose, single or two shots; 5 received placebo; per-sample allocation not given. Specimen acquisition occurred on day 63 following the initial vaccine or placebo injection.

Here the sequenced sample was peripheral blood, taken in a trial of Ad26.COV2.S vaccine versus placebo. This sequence was found in a person between 18 and 65 years old who received the Ad26.COV2.S COVID-19 vaccine or a placebo. The gene calls are TRBV30 and TRBJ1-1; maybe TRBD1 (5 bases). The CDR3 loop reads CAWNTGTVENGFF. The CDR3 region has the DNA TGTGCCTGGAACACCGGGACCGTCGAAAATGGTTTCTTT.